This T cell receptor beta chain was captured in a study of shared clonotypes between healthy human individuals. Turning to the study itself: There were three CD4 naive, three CD4 memory, two CD8 naive and one CD8 memory plates per donor.

The protocol was immunoSEQ multiplex PCR, while the TCRdb copy is restricted to in-frame clones and leaves out a portion. The sample gives 2 million to 2.5 million clones, just under 95% of which show up once; about 0.41% is in the top ten. It was into CD45RA+ naive and CD45RA-negative memory subsets that the CD4+ cells were split. There are 15 residues in the CDR3. V lost 3 bases to trimming and J lost 3 bases, with 14 bases between them. Germline V gene lookup returns CDR1 MGHDK and CDR2 SYGVNS. The chain has TRBV25-1 and TRBJ1-1; D remains ambiguous. The sample was naive CD4+ T cells from PBMCs. Subset described: CD45RA+ positively selected. This TCR was recovered from a young man in good health. Some clones in this sample may be carry-over from other donors' samples. The CDR3 DNA reads as TGTGCCAGCAGTGAGGGCTGGGGAGGCGACACTGAAGCTTTCTTT. Its translation is CASSEGWGGDTEAFF.